This is a list of T cell receptor beta chains from one sample in a study of a mutant IDH1 vaccine in newly diagnosed glioma. This table comes from immunoSEQ multiplex PCR, and its TCRdb copy is limited to in-frame clones, with some not included. The sample yields 15,000 to 20,000 clones, 95% to 96% seen once. This specimen was peripheral blood mononuclear cells (PBMCs), taken from a glioma patient treated with radiotherapy, temozolomide or both. Receptors originate from a woman in her late teens or twenties with glioma. Some clones in this sample may be carry-over from other donors' samples. Each CDR3 is given with its conserved first and last residue. D genes are given only for firm matches. Some rows mark clone size as missing; the rest say once, few, many or name a class of expanded clone.

. | . | TRBJ1-1 | TRBV14 | CASSQVPGNTEAFF | TGTGCCAGCAGCCAAGTCCCAGGGAACACTGAAGCTTTCTTT
. | TRBD2 | TRBJ2-2 | TRBV4-3 | CASRVIAGVTGELFF | TGCGCCAGCAGGGTGATAGCGGGGGTCACCGGGGAGCTGTTTTTT
. | . | TRBJ2-5 | TRBV28 | CASSSPLWPETQYF | TGTGCCAGCAGTTCCCCTTTGTGGCCAGAGACCCAGTACTTC
. | . | TRBJ1-2 | TRBV29-1 | CSVELGGGYTF | TGCAGCGTTGAACTAGGTGGGGGGTACACCTTC
. | . | TRBJ2-5 | TRBV4-2 | CASSQDTSKETQYF | TGTGCCAGCAGCCAAGATACTAGTAAAGAGACCCAGTACTTC
. | . | TRBJ1-6 | TRBV30 | CAWSGNSPLHF | TGTGCCTGGAGTGGCAATTCACCCCTCCACTTT
. | TRBD2 | TRBJ2-1 | TRBV4-3 | CASRQSYLAGGPHEQFF | TGCGCCAGCAGACAATCGTATTTAGCGGGAGGGCCCCATGAGCAGTTCTTC
few | TRBD1 | TRBJ1-5 | TRBV7-8 | CASSPGTGNQPQHF | TGTGCCAGCAGCCCAGGGACAGGCAATCAGCCCCAGCATTTT
. | . | TRBJ1-1 | TRBV9 | CASSDPNLTRALNTEAFF | TGTGCCAGCTCCGACCCTAATCTCACCAGGGCCCTGAACACTGAAGCTTTCTTT
once | . | TRBJ1-6 | TRBV11-2 | CASSFLQVNSPLHF | TGTGCCAGCAGCTTCTTACAGGTGAATTCACCCCTCCACTTT
. | . | TRBJ1-5 | TRBV7-2 | CASTPGGNQPQHF | TGTGCCAGCACACCGGGGGGCAATCAGCCCCAGCATTTT
once | . | TRBJ1-3 | TRBV6-1 | CASIGNGNTIYF | TGTGCCAGCATAGGGAATGGAAACACCATATATTTT
. | . | TRBJ1-2 | TRBV9 | CASSVASTVNYGYTF | TGTGCCAGCAGCGTAGCCTCGACAGTTAACTATGGCTACACCTTC
. | . | TRBJ1-5 | TRBV19 | CASDKITGSNQPQHF | TGTGCCAGCGACAAAATTACAGGTAGCAATCAGCCCCAGCATTTT
. | . | TRBJ2-7 | TRBV6-1 | CASSDKRQARAHEQYF | TGTGCCAGCAGTGATAAACGACAGGCAAGGGCCCACGAGCAGTACTTC
once | . | TRBJ1-2 | TRBV6-5 | CASSSAGSGYTF | TGTGCCAGCAGTTCTGCCGGGAGTGGCTACACCTTC
. | . | TRBJ2-1 | TRBV29-1 | CSVDIELYNEQFF | TGCAGCGTTGACATAGAGCTATACAATGAGCAGTTCTTC
. | . | TRBJ2-7 | TRBV9 | CASSAGTGTYEQYF | TGTGCCAGCAGCGCCGGGACGGGGACCTACGAGCAGTACTTC